These 10 T cell receptor beta chains share one sample of origin, sequenced in a study of OX40 agonist ivuxolimab in advanced cancers. The library was prepared using the immunoSEQ multiplex PCR assay. Imported from immuneACCESS, the table was reduced by TCRdb to in-frame sequences with V and J called. These copies leave out some clones; in studies compared against another copy, an unresolved V gene accounts for under half, and the cause of the remainder is not known. This sample is represented by over 60,000 clones; roughly 80% of them were singletons. 6.5% to 7.5% of the sample is held by the ten biggest clonotypes. The source was CD4+ or CD8+ T cells sorted from blood, collected in a trial of the OX40 agonist ivuxolimab. The receptors here all came from an adult with an advanced solid tumor such as melanoma, head and neck, liver or kidney cancer.

The V call is TRBV7-3, the J call TRBJ2-3; the D gene is possibly TRBD1 (6 bases). The CDR3 runs to 15 residues. The germline gives CDR1 SGHTA, CDR2 FQGTGA. V was shortened by 5 bases and J by 0 bases, with 12 bases between the two germline ends. The CDR3 sequence is CASSPGTSSTDTQYF. CDR3 coding DNA: TGTGCCAGCAGCCCAGGGACAAGTAGCACAGATACGCAGTATTTT.

The rearrangement joins TRBV7-9 to TRBJ1-2; D might be TRBD1 (6 bases). The CDR3 is 15 amino acids. Trimming took 4 bases from V and 2 from J, leaving 14 bases between them. Germline lookup yields CDR1 SEHNR and CDR2 FQNEAQ (reference sequence). Written as DNA, the CDR3 is TGTGCCAGCAGCTCAAAGGACAGACCAAACTATGGCTACACCTTC. Translation: CASSSKDRPNYGYTF. Based on the CDR3 plus reference TRBV7-9 and TRBJ1-2, the full variable domain is DTGVSQNPRHKITKRGQNVTFRCDPISEHNRLYWYRQTLGQGPEFLTYFQNEAQLEKSRLLSDRFSAERPKGSFSTLEIQRTEQGDSAMYLCASSSKDRPNYGYTFGSGTRLTVV.

The CDR3 bases are TGCGCCAGCAGCCAGGGGACTAGCGGGAGGTTGAGCTCCTACAATGAGCAGTTCTTC. Its translation: CASSQGTSGRLSSYNEQFF. This rearrangement joins TRBV4-3 to TRBJ2-1; 15 bases map to TRBD2. The length of the CDR3 is 19 residues. V lost 3 bases and J lost 0; bases outside the gene matches: 6. Germline V gene lookup returns CDR1 LGHNA and CDR2 YSLEER.

This sequence joins TRBV6-4 and TRBJ2-3; TRBD1 aligns across 7 bases. J was trimmed by 1 base and V by 4 bases; bases with no gene match: 8. Germline V lookup: CDR1 MRHNA, CDR2 SNTAGT. The CDR3 has 16 amino acids. Written as DNA, the CDR3 is TGTGCCAGCAGTGCGCGACAGGGAACCGGCACAGATACGCAGTATTTT. The encoded protein is CASSARQGTGTDTQYF.

This chain connects TRBV6-1 to TRBJ2-1; 7 positions match TRBD2. V lost 6 bases, J lost 4 bases, and 6 bases stayed unmatched. The CDR3 has 14 amino acids. Germline loops: CDR1 MNHNS, CDR2 SASEGT. The CDR3 nucleotides read TGTGCCAGCAGGGAGCGGGGCGCTTACAATGAGCAGTTCTTC. Its translation is CASRERGAYNEQFF.

The chain combines TRBV12-5 with TRBJ2-7, with 9 bases matching TRBD1. Germline V gene sequence: CDR1 LGHNT, CDR2 FRNRAP. The ends lost 2 bases at V and 8 bases at J; junction bases unmatched: 7. The CDR3 is 14 amino acids. The CDR3 reads CASGLSQGAPKQYF. As DNA, the CDR3 is TGTGCTAGTGGTTTGTCACAGGGGGCCCCCAAGCAGTACTTC.

The chain combines TRBV5-4 with TRBJ2-5, with D tentatively TRBD1 or TRBD2 (5 bases each). The end of the DNA is better explained by TRBJ2-7, so the J call may be wrong. From germline, CDR1 is SGHNT and CDR2 YYREEE (reference sequence). CDR3 length: 16 residues. As DNA, the CDR3 is TGTGCCAGCAGCGAAGGTGGGACCATGAGCTCCTACGAGCAGTACTTC. Translating gives CASSEGGTMSSYEQYF.

The chain links TRBV28 to TRBJ1-1; D is possibly TRBD1 (6 bases). Germline values: CDR1 MDHEN, CDR2 SYDVKM. The V end lost 2 bases, the J end lost 6 bases, and 13 bases lay between the germline ends. The CDR3 is made up of 14 amino acids. CDR3 DNA sequence: TGTGCCAGCAGTTTACGCACAGGGTCGGCTGAAGCTTTCTTT. Protein: CASSLRTGSAEAFF.

This clone was recorded a few times. This chain connects TRBV5-4 to TRBJ1-1; D call uncertain. The CDR3 sequence is 14 residues long. V gave up 5 bases and J gave up 10 bases, with 21 bases separating them. The V gene's germline CDR1 is SGHNT and CDR2 YYREEE (reference sequence). DNA for the CDR3: TGTGCCAGCAGTCCGAATCCGACCGCGCGAGGAGCTTTCTTT. As protein: CASSPNPTARGAFF.

The V call is TRBV19, the J call TRBJ1-1; possibly TRBD1 for D (6 bases). V lost 4 bases and J 5 bases, leaving 20 bases between the germline ends. Germline values: CDR1 LNHDA, CDR2 SQIVND (reference sequence). This CDR3 is 16 amino acids long. In nucleotides, the CDR3 is TGTGCCAGTAGTAAAACAGGGAGAGTAGAGAAGACTGAAGCTTTCTTT. Its protein product is CASSKTGRVEKTEAFF.